The present T cell receptor (beta chain) was sequenced within a study of cytomegalovirus exposure and HLA in healthy donors. Study conclusions and caveats: Productive rates of about 87% or about 30% were seen for most TCR beta V segments in an earlier analysis. Excluded were some V segments that proved indistinguishable, including TRBV6-2 and TRBV6-3. The study flagged about 160 TCR beta chains as cytomegalovirus-associated. The study assumed roughly uniform donor sequencing depth for presence/absence analyses.

A note on this clone: As yet, its antigen is unknown.

The PCR had 60 Vbeta and 13 Jbeta primers. The assay was immunoSEQ multiplex PCR, and TCRdb's table has in-frame clones only and misses some. The sample has 280,000 or so clones, 85% to 90% seen once; the top ten hold roughly 2%. This CDR3 comprises 16 residues. Trimming cost V 7 bases and J 5 bases; bases outside gene matches: 12. The germline gives CDR1 LNHNV, CDR2 YYDKDF (reference sequence). The chain couples TRBV15 to TRBJ2-1; 9 bases are a match to TRBD1. This receptor was taken from a woman aged 18-29 years in good health and CMV-seronegative. Sequencing input: PBMCs. CDR3 in DNA: TGTGCCACCACCAACCGCCGGGACAGGGCCCACAATGAGCAGTTCTTC. Translating gives CATTNRRDRAHNEQFF.